Sequencing of this T cell receptor (beta chain) was carried out in a study of glioma-infiltrating T cells after dendritic cell vaccination. Study in general: At biweekly intervals, patients got three intradermal dendritic cell vaccine injections. Study-wide results and caveats: Only a small number of patients had complete blood and tumor samples. Estimated pretreatment TIL content predicted outcome after dendritic cell vaccination.

Assay used: immunoSEQ multiplex PCR; TCRdb lists only in-frame clones, some missing. The repertoire has tens of thousands of clones, 85% of them found once; the top ten carry roughly 2.9%. A note on this clone: Its antigen is unknown.

The CDR3 is made up of 16 amino acids. The trim removed 1 base at V and 3 bases at J, leaving 6 bases unmatched. CDR1 and CDR2 (germline): LNHDA, SQIVND (reference sequence). This TCR came from a human donor with glioblastoma. The chain combines TRBV19 with TRBJ2-3; 8 bases agree with TRBD1. Sample: blood, taken before dendritic cell vaccination. For the CDR3, the DNA is TGTGCCAGTAGTATAGGAGCGGACAGGGCAACAGATACGCAGTATTTT. Amino acid sequence: CASSIGADRATDTQYF.